The entry below describes one T cell receptor beta chain. Its specificity is unknown. J was trimmed by 4 bases and V by 1 base; bases with no gene match: 8. The CDR3 covers 15 residues. The V gene's germline CDR1 is SGHRS and CDR2 YFSETQ. This sample stems from a study of blood T cells in healthy people across ages. Findings and caveats of the study: Naive CD4+ cell counts and diversity both ran higher in long-lived than in aged donors. Shifts in expanded clonotypes may have been confounded by donor CMV status, which was unknown. It was found that TCR beta diversity correlated strongly with the percentage of naive T cells.

PCR was performed a second time for about 7 to 11 cycles using a sample-barcoded 5' primer and a J-beta primer mix. With 12 random nucleotides, a template-switch adaptor tagged each individual cDNA molecule. TCRdb independently ran MiXCR on the 5' RACE reads; one entry per CDR3 protein. Of around 1.5 million distinct CDR3 sequences in the sample, around 55% were seen once. The sequence was obtained from a man aged 18-30 years in good health. The sample consisted of blood. The V call is TRBV5-1, the J call TRBJ2-7, with TRBD1 matching 7 bases. CDR3 sequence: CASSLSTGDLYEQYF. CDR3 sequence (DNA): TGCGCCAGCAGCTTGAGCACAGGGGATTTATACGAGCAGTACTTC.